This T cell receptor beta chain was recovered during a study of T-cell reconstitution after alpha-beta-depleted transplantation in children. For TCRbeta, the library was prepared with unique molecular identifiers. TCRdb used MiXCR to reprocess the PCR reads, holding one entry per CDR3 protein. Of over 550,000 distinct CDR3 sequences in the sample, approximately 10% were seen once. This CDR3 is built from 14 residues. V was pared by 5 bases and J by 5 bases, with 18 bases between. The V gene's germline CDR1 is DFQATT and CDR2 SNEGSKA (reference sequence). The TCR was taken from a human donor who donated a stem cell graft to a child with acute myeloid leukemia. The sequenced sample was PBMCs from the stem cell graft donor, obtained from the stem cell graft. The V gene is TRBV20-1, the J gene TRBJ1-1; tentative D call: TRBD1 (6 bases). The CDR3 bases are TGCAGTGCTCCTCGGGCGGGGGCGGAGACTGAAGCTTTCTTT. Amino acid sequence: CSAPRAGAETEAFF.